This T cell receptor beta chain was identified during a study of OX40 agonist ivuxolimab in advanced cancers. Study summary: A history of anti-PD-1, anti-PD-L1 or anti-CTLA-4 therapy was acceptable, and approximately 40% had some.

Concerning this clone: Its antigen remains unidentified.

Peripheral blood came from all dose cohorts at three timepoints. This table comes from immunoSEQ multiplex PCR, and its TCRdb copy is limited to in-frame clones, with some not included. The sample contains tens of thousands of clones, around 86% of which appear only once. Findings of the study overall: Clonal expansion was among the lowest in partial responders at 0.1-3.0 mg/kg, especially CD8+. Averaging showed that CD8+ T cells had more expanded clones than CD4+ did.

The sample consisted of CD4+ or CD8+ T cells sorted from blood, taken in a trial of the OX40 agonist ivuxolimab. The sequence derives from an adult with an advanced solid tumor such as melanoma, head and neck, liver or kidney cancer.

The chain's CDR3 is CASSEGQGFLQHF. As DNA, the CDR3 is TGTGCCAGCAGCGAGGGGCAGGGATTTCTCCAGCATTTT. The gene calls are TRBV6-5 and TRBJ1-5, with a tentative D call TRBD1 (5 bases). Germline loops: CDR1 MNHEY, CDR2 SVGAGI. V gave up 6 bases and J gave up 12 bases, with 18 bases separating them. The CDR3 is made up of 13 amino acids.